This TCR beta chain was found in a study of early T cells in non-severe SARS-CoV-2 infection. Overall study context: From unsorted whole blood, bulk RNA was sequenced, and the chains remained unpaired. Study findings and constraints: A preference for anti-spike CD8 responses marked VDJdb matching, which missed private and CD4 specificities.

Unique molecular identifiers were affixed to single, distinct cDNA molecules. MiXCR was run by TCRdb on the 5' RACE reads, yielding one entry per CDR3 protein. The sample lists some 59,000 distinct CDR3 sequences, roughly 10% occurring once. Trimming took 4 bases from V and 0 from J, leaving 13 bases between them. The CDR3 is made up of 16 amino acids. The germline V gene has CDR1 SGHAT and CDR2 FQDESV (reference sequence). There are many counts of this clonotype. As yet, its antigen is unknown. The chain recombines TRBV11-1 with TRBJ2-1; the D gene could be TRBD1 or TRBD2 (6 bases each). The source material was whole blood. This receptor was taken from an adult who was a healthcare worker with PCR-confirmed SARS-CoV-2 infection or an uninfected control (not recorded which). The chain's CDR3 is CASSWGPSDSYNEQFF. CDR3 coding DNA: TGTGCCAGCAGCTGGGGGCCTAGCGACTCCTACAATGAGCAGTTCTTC.